The 5 T cell receptor beta chains presented below share a single source sample, sequenced in a study of cytomegalovirus exposure and HLA in healthy donors. The primer mix had 60 Vbeta and 13 Jbeta primers. Here immunoSEQ multiplex PCR was the method, and the copy in TCRdb shows in-frame clones only, minus some. The sample has 98,000 or so clones, 76% seen once. Specimen: PBMCs. These receptors were obtained from a man aged 35-49 years in good health and CMV-seronegative.

The chain is built from TRBV29-1 and TRBJ1-1, with D possibly TRBD1 on 5 matching bases. The CDR3 is 15 residues long. V lost 4 bases and J lost 1, with 16 bases in between. From germline, CDR1 is SQVTM and CDR2 ANQGSEA. Written as DNA, the CDR3 is TGCAGCGTTGGCCAAAGGGGAAAGGGGAACACTGAAGCTTTCTTT. The encoded protein is CSVGQRGKGNTEAFF. The whole variable domain, filled in from reference TRBV29-1 and TRBJ1-1, reads SAVISQKPSRDICQRGTSLTIQCQVDSQVTMMFWYRQQPGQSLTLIATANQGSEATYESGFVIDKFPISRPNLTFSTLTVSNMSPEDSSIYLCSVGQRGKGNTEAFFGQGTRLTVV.

The V call is TRBV6-5, the J call TRBJ2-3; 12 positions agree with TRBD2. V was clipped by 4 bases and J by 4 bases; unmatched bases: 6. The CDR3 runs 16 residues. Germline CDR1 reads MNHEY; CDR2 reads SVGAGI. CDR3 coding DNA: TGTGCCAGCAGTTTGACTAGCGGGAGAATCCCAGATACGCAGTATTTT. As protein: CASSLTSGRIPDTQYF.

The chain joins TRBV4-3 to TRBJ1-3; D remains ambiguous. Looked up from germline, CDR1 is LGHNA and CDR2 is YSLEER. V lost 1 base, J lost 3 bases, and 4 bases lay in between. The CDR3 sequence is 13 residues long. CDR3 DNA: TGCGCCAGCAGCCAAGCTGTTGGAAACACCATATATTTT. Translated: CASSQAVGNTIYF.

The rearrangement links TRBV10-3 to TRBJ2-7, with D possibly being TRBD1 (6 bases). The ends were cut back, 4 bases at V and 6 bases at J, with 16 bases in the middle. The CDR3 has 14 residues. The germline gives CDR1 ENHRY, CDR2 SYGVKD. In nucleotides, the CDR3 is TGTGCCATCAGTGGGCAAGGGACAATGTTCGAGCAGTACTTC. This codes for CAISGQGTMFEQYF.

This rearrangement joins TRBV7-2 to TRBJ2-6; TRBD1 might be the D (5 bases). V lost 6 bases and J lost 1, with 10 bases in between. This CDR3 is built from 15 residues. The germline gives CDR1 SGHTA, CDR2 FQGNSA. CDR3 nucleotide sequence: TGTGCCAGCAGGCGACAGTATTCTGGGGCCAACGTCCTGACTTTC. It encodes CASRRQYSGANVLTF.